A single sample gave rise to the 21 T cell receptor beta chains below, sequenced in a study of blood T cell repertoires in COVID-19. Data came from immunoSEQ multiplex PCR; TCRdb stores just in-frame clones and leaves some out. The table records fewer than 350,000 clones, around 87% of them present only once. Sequencing was carried out using peripheral blood. The receptor set was obtained from a woman aged 45-60 years who had recovered from COVID-19.

This clone has just one count. The chain links TRBV5-6 to TRBJ2-3; no clear D gene. This CDR3 has 13 amino acids. Trimming removed 1 base at V and 1 base at J, with 4 bases between. Germline V gives CDR1 SGHDT, CDR2 YYEEEE. The CDR3 coding sequence is TGTGCCAGCAGCTTGCTAGGCACAGATACGCAGTATTTT. Its protein is CASSLLGTDTQYF.

This clone was seen once. The chain is built from TRBV4-3 and TRBJ1-2; tentative D call: TRBD1 (5 bases). Trimming took off 0 bases at V and 7 bases at J, with 9 bases between the two ends. The CDR3 covers 13 residues. Germline V CDR1 and CDR2: LGHNA, YSLEER. The CDR3 nucleotides read TGCGCCAGCAGCCAAGAGACAGATACTGGCTACACCTTC. Translating it yields CASSQETDTGYTF.

The chain carries TRBV10-3 and TRBJ1-3, with a weak D call TRBD1 (6 bases). The CDR3 loop spans 15 amino acids. Germline CDR1 is ENHRY and CDR2 is SYGVKD. V shed 6 bases and J shed 1 base, with 13 bases lying between them. The CDR3 reads CAISPRGYSGNTIYF. Written as DNA, the CDR3 is TGTGCCATCAGCCCCAGGGGATATTCTGGAAACACCATATATTTT.

This clone has just one count. The genes are TRBV2 and TRBJ1-2; 12 nucleotides line up with TRBD1. The length of the CDR3 is 15 residues. The V gene's germline CDR1 is SNHLY and CDR2 FYNNEI. J lost 13 bases, V lost 0 bases, and 9 bases had no gene match. CDR3 residues: CASSEALGQGAMRTF. For the CDR3, the DNA is TGTGCCAGCAGTGAAGCTTTGGGACAGGGGGCTATGCGCACCTTC.

This clone was seen once. Other DNA sequences from this sample encode an identical CDR3 as well. J is TRBJ2-2 and V is TRBV29-1, with D perhaps matching TRBD2 (6 bases). V lost 5 bases, J lost 4 bases, and 8 bases lay in between. The CDR3 is 12 amino acids. Germline CDR1 reads SQVTM; CDR2 reads ANQGSEA. CDR3 residues: CSVLGGTGELFF. The CDR3 DNA is TGCAGCGTTCTGGGGGGCACCGGGGAGCTGTTTTTT.

This clone showed up many times. The CDR3 loop is CASSPGITENTEAFF. As DNA, the CDR3 is TGTGCCAGCAGCCCAGGTATCACGGAGAACACTGAAGCTTTCTTT. The chain carries TRBV5-4 and TRBJ1-1, with D uncertain. The germline V gene encodes CDR1 SGHNT and CDR2 YYREEE (reference sequence). The CDR3 spans 15 residues. The V and J ends lost 4 bases and 1 base respectively, with 14 bases between them.

The rearrangement links TRBV12-3 or TRBV12-4 to TRBJ1-1, with D possibly matching TRBD1 (5 bases). The CDR3 sequence is 13 residues long. Deletions cut 2 bases from V and 7 bases from J, with 11 bases between. CDR3 sequence: CASSLTPGLEAFF. The CDR3 DNA reads TGTGCCAGCAGTTTAACCCCGGGACTTGAAGCTTTCTTT.

V gene TRBV2 combines with J gene TRBJ2-5; the match to TRBD2 covers 12 bases. V trimming: 2 bases; J trimming: 4 bases; junction bases outside the gene matches: 8. Germline CDR1 and CDR2: SNHLY and FYNNEI. This CDR3 contains 17 residues. The CDR3 reads CASSEMLAGGGAETQYF. Written as DNA, the CDR3 is TGTGCCAGCAGTGAAATGCTAGCGGGAGGGGGGGCAGAGACCCAGTACTTC.

The rearrangement joins TRBV11-2 to TRBJ2-1, with D perhaps TRBD2 (6 bases). Germline CDR1 reads SGHAT; CDR2 reads FQNNGV. This CDR3 comprises 15 residues. The V end was cut by 5 bases, the J end by 7 bases, with 18 bases between. The CDR3 region has the DNA TGTGCCAGCAGCCGCAGTCGGGCGGGGCTGAATGAGCAGTTCTTC. Its translation is CASSRSRAGLNEQFF.

The chain is built from TRBV24-1 and TRBJ2-1, with 10 bases that match TRBD1. V lost 3 bases and J lost 4; bases outside the gene matches: 8. Looked up from germline, CDR1 is KGHDR and CDR2 is SFDVKD. The CDR3 loop spans 17 amino acids. The CDR3 coding sequence is TGTGCCACCAGTGATGCCGCCGGACAGGGGGAATACAATGAGCAGTTCTTC. Protein product: CATSDAAGQGEYNEQFF.

The CDR3 bases are TGTGCCAGCATTGACAGGCACTCCTACGAGCAGTACTTC. Translation gives CASIDRHSYEQYF. The chain uses TRBV28 and TRBJ2-7, with a possible D match to TRBD1 (6 bases). The V and J ends lost 7 bases and 0 bases respectively, with 10 bases between them. Germline values: CDR1 MDHEN, CDR2 SYDVKM. This CDR3 comprises 13 residues.

CDR3 coding DNA: TGTGCCAGCAGTTACCTAAATAGAGCCCCCTACAATGAGCAGTTCTTC. Residues: CASSYLNRAPYNEQFF. The chain couples TRBV6-2 or TRBV6-3 to TRBJ2-1, with no clear D. There are 16 residues in the CDR3. Germline loops: CDR1 MNHEY, CDR2 SVGEGT. The V gene lost 2 bases and the J gene lost 2 bases, with 13 bases spanning the gap.

The chain couples TRBV7-9 to TRBJ1-2; maybe TRBD1 (6 bases). The CDR3 has 13 amino acids. V was clipped by 3 bases and J by 4 bases, with 9 bases between them. Germline V gene sequence: CDR1 SEHNR, CDR2 FQNEAQ (reference sequence). CDR3 in amino acids: CASSFSTGYGYTF. The CDR3 coding sequence is TGTGCCAGCAGCTTCTCGACAGGCTATGGCTACACCTTC. Supplemented by reference TRBV7-9 and TRBJ1-2, the full variable domain reads DTGVSQNPRHKITKRGQNVTFRCDPISEHNRLYWYRQTLGQGPEFLTYFQNEAQLEKSRLLSDRFSAERPKGSFSTLEIQRTEQGDSAMYLCASSFSTGYGYTFGSGTRLTVV.

The gene calls are TRBV7-2 and TRBJ2-5, with TRBD2 as a possible D gene (5 bases). The germline gives CDR1 SGHTA, CDR2 FQGNSA. The V end lost 1 base, the J end lost 7 bases, and 10 bases lay between the germline ends. This CDR3 is built from 13 residues. CDR3 in DNA: TGTGCCAGCAGCTTAGGGCCAGAGGGGACCCAGTACTTC. This sequence encodes CASSLGPEGTQYF. The full variable domain, completed using reference TRBV7-2 and TRBJ2-5, is GAGVSQSPSNKVTEKGKDVELRCDPISGHTALYWYRQSLGQGLEFLIYFQGNSAPDKSGLPSDRFSAERTGGSVSTLTIQRTQQEDSAVYLCASSLGPEGTQYFGPGTRLLVL.

The rearrangement links TRBV6-6 to TRBJ1-6, with TRBD1 matching over 8 bases. Germline-derived CDR1 and CDR2 are MNHNY and SVGAGI (reference sequence). With 5 bases clipped from V and 6 bases from J, the junction kept 6 bases outside the gene matches. CDR3 size: 15 residues. CDR3 DNA: TGTGCCAGCAGTCCAGGACAGGGACCTAATTCACCCCTCCACTTT. It yields the protein CASSPGQGPNSPLHF.

This chain links TRBV9 with TRBJ2-3, with D possibly being TRBD1 (5 bases). Looked up from germline, CDR1 is SGDLS and CDR2 is YYNGEE. The V end lost 0 bases, the J end lost 0 bases, and 11 bases lay between the germline ends. This CDR3 is 16 amino acids long. CDR3 sequence: CASSVEDTPSTDTQYF. The CDR3 DNA follows: TGTGCCAGCAGCGTAGAGGACACACCTAGCACAGATACGCAGTATTTT.

The CDR3 DNA reads TGTGCCTGGAACTCGGGACAGGGCCCCACCGGGGAGCTGTTTTTT. This translates into CAWNSGQGPTGELFF. The chain carries TRBV30 and TRBJ2-2, with TRBD1 matching over 9 bases. CDR3 size: 15 residues. Germline-derived CDR1 and CDR2 are GTSNPN and SVGIG (reference sequence). V lost 4 bases and J lost 4; bases outside the gene matches: 7.

The chain uses TRBV24-1 and TRBJ2-1; D possibly corresponds to TRBD2 (7 bases). V was trimmed by 9 bases and J by 5 bases, leaving 19 bases between them. Germline loops: CDR1 KGHDR, CDR2 SFDVKD. This CDR3 has 15 amino acids. The CDR3 nucleotides read TGTGCCACCCATCAGGGGCAGGGACTAAACAATGAGCAGTTCTTC. This encodes CATHQGQGLNNEQFF.

This clone was picked up a small number of times. The chain employs TRBV4-2 and TRBJ1-5; D is perhaps TRBD1 (5 bases). V lost 7 bases and J 3 bases, leaving 19 bases between the germline ends. Germline CDR1 and CDR2: LGHNA and YNFKEQ. The CDR3 sequence is 16 residues long. This CDR3 reads CASKQEPGDLNQPQHF. The CDR3 DNA reads TGTGCCAGCAAGCAAGAGCCGGGGGATCTCAATCAGCCCCAGCATTTT.

The gene calls are TRBV30 and TRBJ2-1; D gene uncertain. V was pared by 6 bases and J by 2 bases, with 5 bases between. Germline CDR1 GTSNPN, CDR2 SVGIG (reference sequence). There are 11 residues in the CDR3. The CDR3 DNA sequence: TGTGCCTGTAGCACCTACAATGAGCAGTTCTTC. Amino acids: CACSTYNEQFF.

The chain's CDR3 is CASSLTSGSFNEQYF. The CDR3 coding sequence is TGTGCCAGCAGTCTAACTAGCGGGAGTTTCAACGAGCAGTACTTC. The chain joins TRBV28 to TRBJ2-7; TRBD2 matches at 11 bases. The CDR3 loop spans 15 amino acids. Germline CDR1 and CDR2: MDHEN and SYDVKM. After removal of 5 bases from V and 5 bases from J, the junction contained 8 bases not matched to a gene.